What follows are 28 T cell receptor beta chains derived from one specimen sequenced in a study of cytomegalovirus exposure and HLA in healthy donors. 60 Vbeta and 13 Jbeta primers were used in PCR. This table comes from immunoSEQ multiplex PCR, and its TCRdb copy is limited to in-frame clones, with some not included. The table includes about 160,000 clones, about 80% detected once. Sequenced: PBMCs. The receptors derive from a young man in good health and CMV-seronegative.

The gene calls are TRBV25-1 and TRBJ2-5; TRBD2 matches 12 bases. CDR1 is MGHDK, CDR2 SYGVNS, per germline. After removal of 2 bases from V and 4 bases from J, the junction contained 5 bases not matched to a gene. The CDR3 is made up of 16 amino acids. DNA for the CDR3: TGTGCCAGCAGTGAAGGCGCTAGCGGGGGGGTAGAGACCCAGTACTTC. Its protein is CASSEGASGGVETQYF.

This clone was detected a few times. This chain connects TRBV28 to TRBJ2-7, with D maybe TRBD2 (6 bases). Trimming stripped 5 bases from V and 7 bases from J, with 24 bases between. The CDR3 sequence is 16 residues long. The V gene's germline CDR1 is MDHEN and CDR2 SYDVKM. The CDR3 protein is CASSAVPGTPSGEQYF. DNA of the CDR3: TGTGCCAGCAGTGCGGTCCCCGGGACGCCAAGCGGGGAGCAGTACTTC.

CDR3 residues: CASSFLPGENYGYTF. The CDR3 DNA is TGTGCCAGCAGTTTTCTCCCGGGGGAAAACTATGGCTACACCTTC. V usage is TRBV28 and J usage is TRBJ1-2; weak D call: TRBD1 (5 bases). From germline, CDR1 is MDHEN and CDR2 SYDVKM. The CDR3 covers 15 residues. Between the trimmed V and J ends, which lost 3 bases and 2 bases, there was a span of 13 bases.

The sample holds a few counts of this clone. J is TRBJ1-4 and V is TRBV4-3; TRBD1 might be the D (6 bases). Germline assignment: CDR1 LGHNA and CDR2 YSLEER. This CDR3 is 15 amino acids long. V was pared by 0 bases and J by 7 bases, with 12 bases between. The CDR3 nucleotides read TGCGCCAGCAGCCAAGATTGGGGGGGCGGTGAAAAACTGTTTTTT. Protein product: CASSQDWGGGEKLFF.

The chain combines TRBV7-3 with TRBJ2-7, with a tentative D call TRBD2 (5 bases). Trimming took 4 bases from V and 2 from J, leaving 9 bases between them. The CDR3 runs 13 residues. Germline lookup yields CDR1 SGHTA and CDR2 FQGTGA. The CDR3 sequence: CASSSGVAYEQYF. DNA for the CDR3: TGTGCCAGCAGCTCCGGGGTTGCCTACGAGCAGTACTTC. Drawing the rest from reference TRBV7-3 and TRBJ2-7, the complete variable domain is GAGVSQTPSNKVTEKGKYVELRCDPISGHTALYWYRQSLGQGPEFLIYFQGTGAADDSGLPNDRFFAVRPEGSVSTLKIQRTERGDSAVYLCASSSGVAYEQYFGPGTRLTVT.

The rearrangement joins TRBV5-4 to TRBJ2-7; 10 nucleotides match TRBD2. Germline CDR1 is SGHNT and CDR2 is YYREEE (reference sequence). The ends lost 4 bases at V and 5 bases at J; junction bases unmatched: 3. The CDR3 extends over 13 amino acids. The CDR3 region has the DNA TGTGCCAGCAGCCTAGCGGGAGTTGACGAGCAGTACTTC. It encodes CASSLAGVDEQYF. Using reference TRBV5-4 and TRBJ2-7 for the parts outside the CDR3, the full variable domain is ETGVTQSPTHLIKTRGQQVTLRCSSQSGHNTVSWYQQALGQGPQFIFQYYREEENGRGNFPPRFSGLQFPNYSSELNVNALELDDSALYLCASSLAGVDEQYFGPGTRLTVT.

The J gene is TRBJ2-2, the V gene TRBV7-3, with D possibly matching TRBD2 (5 bases). The V gene lost 5 bases and the J gene lost 0 bases, with 10 bases spanning the gap. Germline CDR1 is SGHTA and CDR2 is FQGTGA. The CDR3 is 15 residues long. CDR3 protein: CASSAPGTNTGELFF. Written as DNA, the CDR3 is TGTGCCAGCAGCGCCCCGGGGACGAACACCGGGGAGCTGTTTTTT.

The chain is built from TRBV28 and TRBJ1-2; 9 bases fit TRBD1. The CDR3 has 14 amino acids. The germline V gene has CDR1 MDHEN and CDR2 SYDVKM. V was pared by 5 bases and J by 6 bases, with 7 bases of the junction left unmatched. The DNA of the CDR3 is TGTGCCAGCAGTACCGAAAACAGGGGGCATGGCTACACCTTC. Its protein product is CASSTENRGHGYTF.

This clone was seen a handful of times. The rearrangement joins TRBV7-9 to TRBJ1-4; TRBD1 aligns across 7 bases. The germline V gene has CDR1 SEHNR and CDR2 FQNEAQ (reference sequence). V trimming: 5 bases; J trimming: 0 bases; junction bases outside the gene matches: 9. The CDR3 consists of 17 residues. The CDR3 DNA is TGTGCCAGCAGCCTCGATCCAGGGGGGTCAACTAATGAAAAACTGTTTTTT. Protein sequence: CASSLDPGGSTNEKLFF.

The chain links TRBV11-2 to TRBJ1-1; 11 bases agree with TRBD1. The CDR3 is made up of 14 amino acids. The germline gives CDR1 SGHAT, CDR2 FQNNGV. The ends lost 5 bases at V and 4 bases at J; junction bases unmatched: 3. CDR3 nucleotide sequence: TGTGCCAGCAGCCGCGGGACAGGGGGCACTGAAGCTTTCTTT. It codes for CASSRGTGGTEAFF.

This chain uses TRBV29-1 with TRBJ2-3, with D possibly TRBD1 on 6 matching bases. Germline-derived CDR1 and CDR2 are SQVTM and ANQGSEA. The CDR3 runs to 14 residues. V lost 6 bases, J lost 1 base, and 14 bases lay in between. In nucleotides, the CDR3 is TGCAGCGTATTCAGGGGTCTGGGCACAGATACGCAGTATTTT. Protein product: CSVFRGLGTDTQYF.

The chain uses TRBV11-2 and TRBJ1-6; D unclear. The germline gives CDR1 SGHAT, CDR2 FQNNGV. The CDR3 is 13 amino acids. V lost 6 bases, J lost 10 bases, and 13 bases lay in between. CDR3: CASRPIAGSPLHF. DNA for the CDR3: TGTGCCAGCAGACCTATTGCAGGATCACCCCTCCACTTT.

The chain employs TRBV11-2 and TRBJ1-5, with 10 bases identical to TRBD1. The germline V gene has CDR1 SGHAT and CDR2 FQNNGV. This CDR3 region has 18 residues. Germline trimming cut 0 bases from V and 1 base from J; bases unmatched to any gene: 6. The CDR3 DNA sequence: TGTGCCAGCAGCTTAGATTCCGGGACAGGGGTCAGCAATCAGCCCCAGCATTTT. This gives the protein CASSLDSGTGVSNQPQHF.

J is TRBJ2-5 and V is TRBV28; 7 positions match TRBD2. The CDR3 is 14 amino acids. CDR1 and CDR2 from the germline V gene are MDHEN and SYDVKM. The V gene end was trimmed by 2 bases and the J gene end by 1 base; junction bases not matched to a gene: 1. The CDR3 protein is CASSLGLVQETQYF. CDR3 coding DNA: TGTGCCAGCAGTTTAGGACTAGTCCAAGAGACCCAGTACTTC.

The chain uses TRBV9 and TRBJ2-1; 13 bases align to TRBD2. CDR1 is SGDLS and CDR2 is YYNGEE in the germline V gene. V trimming: 3 bases; J trimming: 7 bases; junction bases outside the gene matches: 7. This CDR3 contains 16 residues. The CDR3 is CASSALAGGPGNEQFF. The CDR3 DNA is TGTGCCAGCAGCGCACTAGCGGGAGGGCCCGGGAATGAGCAGTTCTTC.

The chain joins TRBV12-5 to TRBJ2-5; 10 bases match TRBD2. Germline V gene data show CDR1 as LGHNT and CDR2 as FRNRAP. This CDR3 has 15 amino acids. The V segment lost 6 bases and the J segment 2 bases; nucleotides outside the gene matches: 6. CDR3 sequence (DNA): TGTGCTAGTGGCCCGGGACTAGCGATACAAGAGACCCAGTACTTC. Its translation is CASGPGLAIQETQYF. Full variable domain (outside the CDR3, taken from reference TRBV12-5 and TRBJ2-5): DARVTQTPRHKVTEMGQEVTMRCQPILGHNTVFWYRQTMMQGLELLAYFRNRAPLDDSGMPKDRFSAEMPDATLATLKIQPSEPRDSAVYFCASGPGLAIQETQYFGPGTRLLVL.

The chain employs TRBV18 and TRBJ1-5; D remains unclear. V was trimmed by 2 bases and J by 6 bases, leaving 11 bases between them. The V gene's germline CDR1 is KGHSH and CDR2 LQKENI. CDR3 length equals 14 residues. The CDR3 loop is CASSPDARSQPQHF. The CDR3 DNA is TGTGCCAGCTCACCAGACGCGCGGAGTCAGCCCCAGCATTTT.

This clone was seen once. The chain uses TRBV10-1 and TRBJ2-6, with D tentatively TRBD1 (5 bases). The CDR3 spans 16 residues. Germline-derived CDR1 and CDR2 are WNHNN and SYGVQD (reference sequence). The V end lost 1 base, the J end lost 4 bases, and 11 bases lay between the germline ends. The CDR3: CASSEYGAWGANVLTF. The CDR3 DNA is TGCGCCAGCAGTGAGTATGGGGCGTGGGGGGCCAACGTCCTGACTTTC.

The V and J genes are TRBV6-5 and TRBJ1-1, with 8 positions matching TRBD1. Germline CDR1 is MNHEY and CDR2 is SVGAGI. The CDR3 is made up of 14 amino acids. Trimming at V came to 6 bases and at J to 7 bases, leaving 10 bases not matched to a gene. This chain's CDR3 is CASRTTGGMIEAFF. In nucleotides, the CDR3 is TGTGCCAGCAGGACAACAGGGGGGATGATTGAAGCTTTCTTT.

The rearrangement uses TRBV4-3 and TRBJ2-2, with D unresolved. Deletions cut 0 bases from V and 7 bases from J, with 9 bases between. The CDR3 loop spans 14 amino acids. Germline lookup yields CDR1 LGHNA and CDR2 YSLEER. DNA of the CDR3: TGCGCCAGCAGCCAAGATCCTGTCTACGGGGAGCTGTTTTTT. Encoded protein: CASSQDPVYGELFF.

The rearrangement uses TRBV7-9 and TRBJ2-7, with 7 bases fitting TRBD1. Germline V gene sequence: CDR1 SEHNR, CDR2 FQNEAQ (reference sequence). V lost 1 base, J lost 4 bases, and 7 bases stayed unmatched. There are 15 residues in the CDR3. CDR3: CASSLGGTELYEQYF. In DNA form, the CDR3 reads TGTGCCAGCAGCTTAGGAGGGACAGAATTATACGAGCAGTACTTC.

The chain is built from TRBV4-1 and TRBJ1-2; D may be TRBD1 (5 bases). This CDR3 has 13 amino acids. Trimming stripped 0 bases from V and 10 bases from J, with 12 bases between. Germline-derived CDR1 and CDR2 are MGHRA and YSYEKL. The CDR3 DNA follows: TGCGCCAGCAGCCAAGATCAGGGCCTGGCCTACACCTTC. This sequence encodes CASSQDQGLAYTF.

The gene calls are TRBV28 and TRBJ1-2; D perhaps matches TRBD1 (5 bases). Trimming took 8 bases from V and 0 from J, leaving 13 bases between them. Germline-derived CDR1 and CDR2 are MDHEN and SYDVKM. The CDR3 consists of 14 residues. In nucleotides, the CDR3 is TGTGCCAGCGCCCGGGGGGGGACTAACTATGGCTACACCTTC. As protein: CASARGGTNYGYTF.

The CDR3 reads CASSPTSGIDYNEQFF. In nucleotides, the CDR3 is TGCGCCAGCAGCCCGACTAGCGGGATTGACTACAATGAGCAGTTCTTC. The V call is TRBV5-1, the J call TRBJ2-1, with TRBD2 matching 11 bases. The CDR3 contains 16 residues. Germline assignment: CDR1 SGHRS and CDR2 YFSETQ. Germline trimming cut 4 bases from V and 3 bases from J; bases unmatched to any gene: 6. Filled out from reference TRBV5-1 and TRBJ2-1, the complete variable domain reads KAGVTQTPRYLIKTRGQQVTLSCSPISGHRSVSWYQQTPGQGLQFLFEYFSETQRNKGNFPGRFSGRQFSNSRSEMNVSTLELGDSALYLCASSPTSGIDYNEQFFGPGTRLTVL.

This clone is a singleton in its sample. A junction boundary mismatches the germline segment, possibly from a read error. This chain joins TRBV15 and TRBJ2-1, with 7 bases lining up with TRBD1. Germline loops: CDR1 LNHNV, CDR2 YYDKDF (reference sequence). The CDR3 extends over 15 amino acids. DNA of the CDR3: TGTGCCACCAGCCGAGACAGGGAAGCCTACAATGAGCAGTTCTTC. The encoded protein is CATSRDREAYNEQFF.

The gene calls are TRBV2 and TRBJ1-5; D may be TRBD1 (5 bases). The germline gives CDR1 SNHLY, CDR2 FYNNEI. Trimming cost V 4 bases and J 5 bases, with 12 bases left between them. The CDR3 spans 14 residues. The CDR3 DNA sequence: TGTGCCAGCAGTGCCCAGGACATTTATCAGCCCCAGCATTTT. Its protein is CASSAQDIYQPQHF.

The chain joins TRBV28 to TRBJ1-1; D unclear. The germline V gene encodes CDR1 MDHEN and CDR2 SYDVKM. The length of the CDR3 is 14 residues. Trimming took off 7 bases at V and 0 bases at J, with 12 bases between the two ends. The CDR3 is CASKVADLNTEAFF. The CDR3 DNA reads as TGTGCCAGCAAGGTTGCGGATCTGAACACTGAAGCTTTCTTT.

This chain joins TRBV7-3 and TRBJ2-1; 9 bases fit TRBD1. The CDR3 contains 13 residues. Germline CDR1 is SGHTA and CDR2 is FQGTGA. Germline trimming cut 5 bases from V and 7 bases from J; bases unmatched to any gene: 3. DNA for the CDR3: TGTGCCAGCAGCCGGGACAGGGAAAATGAGCAGTTCTTC. Protein product: CASSRDRENEQFF.